A selection of T cell receptor beta chains follows, all from one sample in a study of technical replicates of blood from a handful of donors. The repertoire was sequenced with immunoSEQ multiplex PCR; TCRdb's copy has only in-frame clones and lacks some. Counted here are 7,500 to 9,500 clones, roughly 90% occurring once; the ten biggest clones make up around 10%. The sequenced sample consisted of PBMCs. The receptors shown here come from a human donor in good health. The CDR3 runs from the conserved cysteine through the conserved F or W. The D gene is left open where the match is weak. Some rows have no size entry. The others give once, few or many, or a class for an expanded clone.

V gene	clone size	J gene	D gene	CDR3 protein	CDR3 DNA
TRBV19	.	TRBJ2-3	.	CASSIDSAGTQYF	TGTGCCAGTAGTATAGATTCAGCGGGTACGCAGTATTTT
TRBV6-1	.	TRBJ2-5	TRBD2	CASSELAGGPETQYF	TGTGCCAGCAGTGAACTAGCGGGAGGGCCAGAGACCCAGTACTTC
TRBV6-1	.	TRBJ1-5	TRBD1	CASSGTQGAKGNQPQHF	TGTGCCAGCAGTGGAACACAGGGGGCTAAGGGCAATCAGCCCCAGCATTTT
TRBV25-1	.	TRBJ2-1	TRBD2	CASSGGLVGTSHNEQFF	TGTGCCAGCAGTGGTGGCCTAGTTGGGACTAGCCACAATGAGCAGTTCTTC
TRBV29-1	.	TRBJ1-4	.	CSVAGPPNEKLFF	TGCAGCGTTGCTGGGCCGCCTAATGAAAAACTGTTTTTT
TRBV20-1	.	TRBJ2-1	.	CSARTSNEQFF	TGCAGTGCTAGGACAAGCAATGAGCAGTTCTTC
TRBV9	.	TRBJ2-5	TRBD2	CASSTQATSGETQYF	TGTGCCAGCAGCACTCAAGCGACTAGCGGGGAGACCCAGTACTTC
TRBV7-9	.	TRBJ2-3	.	CASSLVWLSSSASTDTQYF	TGTGCCAGCAGCTTAGTTTGGTTATCTTCTAGCGCCTCCACAGATACGCAGTATTTT
TRBV14	once	TRBJ1-2	.	CASSLLATGSNYGYTF	TGTGCCAGCAGCCTCCTCGCGACAGGTTCTAACTATGGCTACACCTTC
TRBV5-1	once	TRBJ2-3	TRBD2	CASSSGLAGRKDTQYF	TGCGCCAGCAGCTCGGGACTAGCGGGACGAAAAGATACGCAGTATTTT
TRBV2	.	TRBJ2-5	.	CASRTDSPETQYF	TGTGCCAGCAGGACGGATAGCCCCGAGACCCAGTACTTC
TRBV6-6	.	TRBJ1-3	.	CASSLPLGSSGNTIYF	TGTGCCAGCAGTTTACCCCTGGGGAGCTCTGGAAACACCATATATTTT
TRBV4-2	few	TRBJ1-2	.	CASSQGLTTDNYGYTF	TGTGCCAGCAGCCAAGGGCTAACCACAGATAACTATGGCTACACCTTC
TRBV30	few	TRBJ1-4	TRBD1	CAWSTRQGRNEKLFF	TGTGCCTGGAGTACCCGACAGGGGAGGAATGAAAAACTGTTTTTT
TRBV6-1	.	TRBJ1-1	TRBD1	CASGTGGVTEAFF	TGTGCCAGCGGGACAGGGGGAGTTACTGAAGCTTTCTTT
TRBV27	.	TRBJ2-1	TRBD2	CASTLSGLAGEEQFF	TGTGCCAGCACCCTATCGGGACTAGCGGGAGAGGAGCAGTTCTTC
TRBV11-2	.	TRBJ2-7	.	CASSLGPPGYEQYF	TGTGCCAGCAGCTTAGGGCCCCCGGGGTACGAGCAGTACTTC
TRBV5-1	.	TRBJ1-2	.	CASSLGAGLYGYTF	TGCGCCAGCAGCTTGGGGGCAGGGCTCTATGGCTACACCTTC
TRBV2	.	TRBJ1-5	TRBD1	CASSDEGQINQPQHF	TGTGCCAGCAGTGATGAGGGACAGATTAATCAGCCCCAGCATTTT
TRBV4-1	.	TRBJ2-7	.	CASSQDGPTTGEVLYEQYF	TGCGCCAGCAGCCAAGATGGCCCTACAACAGGGGAGGTGCTTTACGAGCAGTACTTC
TRBV7-8	.	TRBJ2-7	TRBD1	CASSSGTDYEQYF	TGTGCCAGCAGCTCCGGGACAGATTACGAGCAGTACTTC
TRBV30	.	TRBJ1-4	.	CAWRDRTTPGTNEKLFF	TGTGCCTGGAGAGACAGGACCACCCCTGGGACTAATGAAAAACTGTTTTTT
TRBV6-1	.	TRBJ2-3	.	CASKLEADTQYF	TGTGCCAGCAAGTTAGAGGCCGATACGCAGTATTTT
TRBV6-6	once	TRBJ2-5	TRBD1	CASITGGGETQYF	TGTGCCAGCATCACAGGGGGCGGGGAGACCCAGTACTTC
TRBV5-4	.	TRBJ2-7	TRBD1	CASSRDRGFGEQYF	TGTGCCAGCAGCCGGGACAGGGGGTTCGGGGAGCAGTACTTC
TRBV2	.	TRBJ2-3	TRBD2	CASTNLAGPADTQYF	TGTGCCAGCACCAACTTAGCGGGGCCGGCAGATACGCAGTATTTT
TRBV5-1	.	TRBJ1-2	.	CASNPRGGYGYTF	TGCGCCAGCAACCCCCGGGGAGGCTATGGCTACACCTTC
TRBV6-6	.	TRBJ2-7	TRBD2	CASSYSSGSYEQYF	TGTGCCAGCAGTTACTCTAGCGGGAGCTACGAGCAGTACTTC
TRBV6-5	.	TRBJ2-7	.	CASSLQGYEQYF	TGTGCCAGCAGTCTTCAGGGCTACGAGCAGTACTTC
TRBV27	.	TRBJ1-1	.	CASSLFPRLHTEAFF	TGTGCCAGCAGTTTATTCCCTAGACTACACACTGAAGCTTTCTTT
TRBV7-9	.	TRBJ2-7	TRBD1	CASSAGTGGHEQYF	TGTGCCAGCAGCGCAGGGACAGGGGGACACGAGCAGTACTTC
TRBV6-5	.	TRBJ2-7	.	CASSSDGGEQYF	TGTGCCAGCAGTTCCGACGGGGGCGAGCAGTACTTC
TRBV11-3	.	TRBJ2-1	TRBD2	CASSLDTASGRRVGNEQFF	TGTGCCAGCAGCTTAGATACGGCTAGCGGGAGGCGGGTGGGCAATGAGCAGTTCTTC
TRBV7-9	.	TRBJ1-4	TRBD1	CASSLGQGIDEKLFF	TGTGCCAGCAGCTTAGGACAGGGGATTGATGAAAAACTGTTTTTT
TRBV2	.	TRBJ1-1	.	CASSENGGYTEAFF	TGTGCCAGCAGTGAAAACGGGGGGTATACTGAAGCTTTCTTT
TRBV28	once	TRBJ1-5	.	CAISGGLGNQPQHF	TGTGCGATATCGGGGGGTCTAGGCAATCAGCCCCAGCATTTT
TRBV6-5	.	TRBJ1-3	.	CASTSGGGNTIYF	TGTGCCAGCACCTCGGGGGGTGGAAACACCATATATTTT
TRBV30	.	TRBJ2-7	TRBD1	CALRQGVYEQYF	TGTGCCCTTAGACAGGGTGTCTACGAGCAGTACTTC
TRBV9	.	TRBJ1-4	.	CASSVASGRENEKLFF	TGTGCCAGCAGCGTAGCTTCTGGGCGAGAGAATGAAAAACTGTTTTTT
TRBV10-2	.	TRBJ2-7	.	CASSEGATSGQYF	TGCGCCAGCAGTGAGGGGGCCACGTCGGGGCAGTACTTC
TRBV30	once	TRBJ1-2	.	CAWSVQAAYGYTF	TGTGCCTGGAGTGTTCAGGCAGCTTATGGCTACACCTTC
TRBV28	.	TRBJ2-7	.	CASSPGGRLMEQYF	TGTGCCAGCAGCCCAGGGGGGCGTCTTATGGAGCAGTACTTC
TRBV2	.	TRBJ2-7	TRBD2	CASSEGERDYEQYF	TGTGCCAGCAGTGAAGGTGAGCGGGACTACGAGCAGTACTTC
TRBV19	.	TRBJ1-5	TRBD1	CASSDRGLSNQPQHF	TGTGCCAGTAGTGACAGGGGGCTTAGCAATCAGCCCCAGCATTTT
TRBV4-1	.	TRBJ2-5	.	CASSQEELRAQYF	TGCGCCAGCAGCCAAGAAGAGCTCCGGGCCCAGTACTTC
TRBV7-3	.	TRBJ2-7	.	CASSAGTYEQYF	TGTGCCAGCAGCGCAGGTACCTACGAGCAGTACTTC
TRBV7-2	.	TRBJ1-2	TRBD1	CASSLESGQLYGYTF	TGTGCCAGCAGCTTAGAATCGGGACAGCTCTATGGCTACACCTTC
TRBV19	.	TRBJ2-5	.	CASSTRGAQWETQYF	TGTGCCAGTAGTACGCGTGGGGCGCAGTGGGAGACCCAGTACTTC
TRBV27	.	TRBJ2-7	.	CASSSQGREQYF	TGTGCCAGCAGTTCACAGGGACGCGAGCAGTACTTC
TRBV5-5	.	TRBJ2-1	TRBD2	CASSLAGTSFRNEQFF	TGTGCCAGCAGCTTGGCAGGGACTAGTTTTAGGAATGAGCAGTTCTTC
TRBV5-4	.	TRBJ2-7	.	CASSSAAGLPHEQYF	TGTGCCAGCAGCTCAGCCGCAGGGTTACCGCACGAGCAGTACTTC
TRBV7-6	.	TRBJ2-2	.	CASSLGTTTGELFF	TGTGCCAGCAGCTTAGGGACAACCACCGGGGAGCTGTTTTTT
TRBV28	few	TRBJ1-1	.	CASPGGSEAFF	TGTGCCAGCCCGGGCGGGTCTGAAGCTTTCTTT
TRBV19	.	TRBJ1-5	.	CASNWGGNQPQHF	TGTGCCAGCAATTGGGGGGGAAATCAGCCCCAGCATTTT
TRBV5-1	.	TRBJ1-1	TRBD1	CASTFQPGTGNTEAFF	TGCGCCAGCACCTTCCAACCCGGGACAGGGAACACTGAAGCTTTCTTT
TRBV6-1	once	TRBJ1-5	TRBD1	CASSDESGTGGNQPQHF	TGTGCCAGCAGTGACGAATCCGGGACAGGGGGCAATCAGCCCCAGCATTTT
TRBV5-1	.	TRBJ2-5	TRBD2	CASSFGLAGAQETQYF	TGCGCCAGCAGCTTTGGACTAGCGGGAGCCCAAGAGACCCAGTACTTC
TRBV30	.	TRBJ2-3	.	CAWSHGADTQYF	TGTGCCTGGAGCCACGGGGCAGATACGCAGTATTTT
TRBV28	.	TRBJ1-1	TRBD1	CATAGGGNTEAFF	TGTGCCACCGCAGGGGGTGGGAACACTGAAGCTTTCTTT
TRBV11-2	.	TRBJ2-1	TRBD2	CASSLAPGRDNEQFF	TGTGCCAGCAGCCTAGCCCCTGGGAGGGACAATGAGCAGTTCTTC